The T cell receptor (beta chain) under discussion was sequenced for a study of blood T cell repertoires in COVID-19. The CDR3 is 15 amino acids. Germline-derived CDR1 and CDR2 are KGHSH and LQKENI. V was clipped by 2 bases and J by 0 bases, with 8 bases between them. Libraries were prepared by immunoSEQ multiplex PCR; TCRdb keeps only in-frame clonotypes and omits some of them. The table has under 120,000 clones, approximately 69% seen once; the top ten hold 5% to 6.5%. The sequence was obtained from an elderly man with acute or convalescent COVID-19. The rearrangement uses TRBV18 and TRBJ2-1; D not resolved. Sequenced: peripheral blood. The CDR3 region is CASSPTPNSYNEQFF. CDR3 DNA sequence: TGTGCCAGCTCACCAACTCCCAACTCCTACAATGAGCAGTTCTTC. The variable domain in full, with the rest retrieved from reference TRBV18 and TRBJ2-1, is NAGVMQNPRHLVRRRGQEARLRCSPMKGHSHVYWYRQLPEEGLKFMVYLQKENIIDESGMPKERFSAEFPKEGPSILRIQQVVRGDSAAYFCASSPTPNSYNEQFFGPGTRLTVL.